These 10 T cell receptor beta chains were all obtained from the same sample, sequenced in a study of CD8 T cell repertoires and HIV-1 epitope variants. Libraries were prepared by immunoSEQ multiplex PCR; TCRdb keeps only in-frame clonotypes and omits some of them. Of about 4,800 clones listed, roughly 67% are singletons. The antigens of these receptors remain unknown. The sample taken for sequencing was cultured CD8+ T cells derived from PBMCs. All receptors come from a male donor with HIV.

The rearrangement joins TRBV11-2 to TRBJ2-3, with D unresolved. The CDR3 is 16 amino acids. V was pared by 5 bases and J by 2 bases, with 17 bases between. Per the germline V gene, CDR1 is SGHAT and CDR2 is FQNNGV. The CDR3 DNA reads TGTGCCAGCAGCCAATTAGACCCTAGAAACACAGATACGCAGTATTTT. This gives the protein CASSQLDPRNTDTQYF.

This chain connects TRBV4-1 to TRBJ1-1; 8 positions match TRBD1. The CDR3 is 16 amino acids. Losses at the gene ends were 4 bases for V and 4 bases for J; bases not matched to a gene: 11. In germline, CDR1 is MGHRA, CDR2 YSYEKL. The CDR3 protein is CASSPTMTGEATEAFF. CDR3 nucleotide sequence: TGCGCCAGCAGCCCTACCATGACAGGGGAGGCCACTGAAGCTTTCTTT.

The chain recombines TRBV27 with TRBJ1-5; TRBD1 is a possible D gene (5 bases). This CDR3 spans 15 amino acids. Germline V gives CDR1 MNHEY, CDR2 SMNVEV (reference sequence). The V and J ends lost 6 bases and 3 bases respectively, with 15 bases between them. The CDR3 nucleotides read TGTGCCAGCAGATCCCACGACAGTAACAATCAGCCCCAGCATTTT. This sequence encodes CASRSHDSNNQPQHF.

This clone was found a few times. The rearrangement joins TRBV5-1 to TRBJ2-7; no clear D gene. The germline gives CDR1 SGHRS, CDR2 YFSETQ. V lost 5 bases, J lost 0 bases, and 9 bases lay in between. The CDR3 has 13 residues. CDR3 sequence: CASRSTDSYEQYF. DNA of the CDR3: TGCGCCAGCAGGTCCACCGACTCCTACGAGCAGTACTTC.

The CDR3 region is CASSPGPEETQYF. The CDR3 nucleotides read TGTGCCAGCAGCCCCGGGCCAGAGGAGACCCAGTACTTC. The chain uses TRBV7-2 and TRBJ2-5; no clear D. The CDR3 extends over 13 amino acids. In germline, CDR1 is SGHTA, CDR2 FQGNSA. Trimming pared 5 bases from V and 5 bases from J, leaving 12 bases between.

This chain connects TRBV13 to TRBJ2-5; D gene unclear. V dropped 3 bases and J dropped 5 bases, with 4 bases sitting between them. The CDR3 is 11 residues long. Germline CDR1 PRHDT, CDR2 FYEKMQ (reference sequence). The CDR3 nucleotides are TGTGCCAGCAGCTTGATGGAGACCCAGTACTTC. Its protein product is CASSLMETQYF. The whole variable domain, filled in from reference TRBV13 and TRBJ2-5, reads AAGVIQSPRHLIKEKRETATLKCYPIPRHDTVYWYQQGPGQDPQFLISFYEKMQSDKGSIPDRFSAQQFSDYHSELNMSSLELGDSALYFCASSLMETQYFGPGTRLLVL.

The DNA for the CDR3 is TGTGCCAGCAGCCGAGGGGGGGACACTGAAGCTTTCTTT. This codes for CASSRGGDTEAFF. The chain couples TRBV7-9 to TRBJ1-1; possibly TRBD1 for D (6 bases). This CDR3 is 13 amino acids long. Germline-derived CDR1 and CDR2 are SEHNR and FQNEAQ (reference sequence). V was cut by 5 bases and J by 3 bases, with 10 bases left in between. The full variable domain, its missing parts supplied by reference TRBV7-9 and TRBJ1-1, is DTGVSQNPRHKITKRGQNVTFRCDPISEHNRLYWYRQTLGQGPEFLTYFQNEAQLEKSRLLSDRFSAERPKGSFSTLEIQRTEQGDSAMYLCASSRGGDTEAFFGQGTRLTVV.

The chain recombines TRBV7-3 with TRBJ1-1; 8 bases agree with TRBD1. Germline CDR1 is SGHTA and CDR2 is FQGTGA. After removal of 5 bases from V and 4 bases from J, the junction contained 6 bases not matched to a gene. This CDR3 region has 14 residues. Written as DNA, the CDR3 is TGTGCCAGCAGCCCGACAGGGGTAGTCACTGAAGCTTTCTTT. Protein: CASSPTGVVTEAFF. The variable domain in full, completed from reference TRBV7-3 and TRBJ1-1, reads GAGVSQTPSNKVTEKGKYVELRCDPISGHTALYWYRQSLGQGPEFLIYFQGTGAADDSGLPNDRFFAVRPEGSVSTLKIQRTERGDSAVYLCASSPTGVVTEAFFGQGTRLTVV.

DNA of the CDR3: TGTGCCAGCACCGGGACAGGGGGCACCGGGGAGCTGTTTTTT. It yields the protein CASTGTGGTGELFF. The rearrangement uses TRBV6-4 and TRBJ2-2; 11 bases line up with TRBD1. The CDR3 runs to 14 residues. The V and J ends lost 7 bases and 4 bases, in that order; junction bases with no gene match: 2. CDR1 and CDR2 from the germline V gene are MRHNA and SNTAGT.

V is TRBV15 and J is TRBJ2-1; D unresolved. Deletions cut 4 bases from V and 4 bases from J, with 14 bases between. This CDR3 contains 15 residues. CDR1 is LNHNV and CDR2 is YYDKDF in the germline V gene (reference sequence). The CDR3 here is CATSIVPSGYNEQFF. The CDR3 region has the DNA TGTGCCACCAGCATCGTCCCCTCGGGTTACAATGAGCAGTTCTTC.